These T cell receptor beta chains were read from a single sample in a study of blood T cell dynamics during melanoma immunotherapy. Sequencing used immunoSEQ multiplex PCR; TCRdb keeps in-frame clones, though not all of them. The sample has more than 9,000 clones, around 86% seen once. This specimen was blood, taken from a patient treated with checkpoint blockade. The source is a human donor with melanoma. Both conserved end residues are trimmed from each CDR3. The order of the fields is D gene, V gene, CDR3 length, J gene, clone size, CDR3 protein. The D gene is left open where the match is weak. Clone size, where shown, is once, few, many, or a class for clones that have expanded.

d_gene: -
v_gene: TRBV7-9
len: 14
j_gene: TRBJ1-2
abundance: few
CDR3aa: ASSPLQSSLNYGYT

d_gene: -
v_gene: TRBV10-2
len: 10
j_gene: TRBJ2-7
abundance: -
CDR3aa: ASRQDSYEQY

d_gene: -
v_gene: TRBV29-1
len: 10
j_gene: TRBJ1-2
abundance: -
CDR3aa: SVELSNYGYT

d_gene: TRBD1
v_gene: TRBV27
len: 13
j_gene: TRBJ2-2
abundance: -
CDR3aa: ASSGAGGSGGELF

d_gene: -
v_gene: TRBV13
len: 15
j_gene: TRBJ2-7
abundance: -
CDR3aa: ASSLGGPSAFSYEQY

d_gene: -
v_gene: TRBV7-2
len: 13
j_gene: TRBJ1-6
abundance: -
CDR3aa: ASSLMLQGNSPLH

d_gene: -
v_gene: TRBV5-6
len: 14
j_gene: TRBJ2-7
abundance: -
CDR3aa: ASSLSSGRGTYEQY

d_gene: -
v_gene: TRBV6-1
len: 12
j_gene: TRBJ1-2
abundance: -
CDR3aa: ASSAGGTSYGYT

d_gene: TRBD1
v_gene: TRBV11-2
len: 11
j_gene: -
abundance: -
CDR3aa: ASSAGQGREQY

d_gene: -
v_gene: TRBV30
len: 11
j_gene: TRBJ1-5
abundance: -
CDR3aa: AWSVQGNQPQH